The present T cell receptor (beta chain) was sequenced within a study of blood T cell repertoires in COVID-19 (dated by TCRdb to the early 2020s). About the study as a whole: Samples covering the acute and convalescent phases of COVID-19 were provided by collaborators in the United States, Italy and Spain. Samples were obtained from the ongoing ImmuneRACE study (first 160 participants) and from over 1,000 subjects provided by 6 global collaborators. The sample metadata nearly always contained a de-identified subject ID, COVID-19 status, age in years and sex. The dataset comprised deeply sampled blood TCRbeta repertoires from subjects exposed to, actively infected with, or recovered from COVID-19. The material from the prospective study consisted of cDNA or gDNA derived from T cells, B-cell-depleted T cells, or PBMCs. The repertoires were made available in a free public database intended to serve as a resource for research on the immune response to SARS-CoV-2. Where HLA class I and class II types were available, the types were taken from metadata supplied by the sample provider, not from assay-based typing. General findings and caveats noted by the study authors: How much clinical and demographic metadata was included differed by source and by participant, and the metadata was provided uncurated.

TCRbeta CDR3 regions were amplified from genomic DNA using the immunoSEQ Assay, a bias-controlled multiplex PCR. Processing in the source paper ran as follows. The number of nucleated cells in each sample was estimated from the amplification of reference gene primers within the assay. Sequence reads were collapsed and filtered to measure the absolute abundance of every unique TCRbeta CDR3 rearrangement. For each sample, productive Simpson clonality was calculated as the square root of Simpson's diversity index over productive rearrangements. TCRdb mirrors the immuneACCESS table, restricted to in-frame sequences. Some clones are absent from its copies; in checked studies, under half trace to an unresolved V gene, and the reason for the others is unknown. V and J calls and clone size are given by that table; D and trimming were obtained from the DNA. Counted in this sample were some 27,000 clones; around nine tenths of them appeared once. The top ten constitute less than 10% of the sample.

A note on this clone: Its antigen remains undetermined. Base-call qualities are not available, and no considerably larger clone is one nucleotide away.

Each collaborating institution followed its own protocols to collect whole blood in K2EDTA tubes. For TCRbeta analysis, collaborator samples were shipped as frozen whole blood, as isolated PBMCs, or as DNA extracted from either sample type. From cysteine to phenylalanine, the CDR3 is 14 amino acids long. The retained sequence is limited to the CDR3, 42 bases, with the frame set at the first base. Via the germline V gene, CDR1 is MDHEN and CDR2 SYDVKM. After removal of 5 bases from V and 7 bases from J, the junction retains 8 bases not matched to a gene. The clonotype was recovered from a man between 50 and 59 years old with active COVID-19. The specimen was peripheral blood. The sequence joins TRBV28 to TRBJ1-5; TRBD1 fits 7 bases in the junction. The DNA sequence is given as TGTGCCAGCAGTCCCATCGACAGGGAGCAGCCCCAGCATTTT. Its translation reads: CASSPIDREQPQHF.